The T cell receptor beta chain under discussion was sequenced for a study of T cells after yellow fever vaccination. Study-level information: Fractions containing few cells were prepared with SMART-Seq v4 Ultra Low Input.

TCRdb reprocessed the 5' RACE reads with MiXCR, giving one entry per CDR3 protein. Seen here are a few hundred thousand distinct CDR3 sequences, about a sixth observed once, and the top ten hold 15% to 20%. Germline CDR1 reads DFQATT; CDR2 reads SNEGSKA (reference sequence). Trimming cost V 0 bases and J 4 bases; bases outside gene matches: 8. This CDR3 has 15 residues. Findings and caveats of the study: Detected again after the booster were most primary-vaccination clones, at almost 97% CD4 and more than 70% CD8.

Points on this clonotype: Its antigen is unidentified.

V is TRBV20-1 and J is TRBJ1-2; 7 nucleotides agree with TRBD1. The receptor was derived from a man younger than 35 who received the YFV17D yellow fever vaccine. The material was PBMCs, obtained about 5 days after the first yellow fever vaccination. CDR3 nucleotide sequence: TGCAGTGCTAGAGATCTAAGGGACAGAAGCTATGGCTACACCTTC. It specifies CSARDLRDRSYGYTF.